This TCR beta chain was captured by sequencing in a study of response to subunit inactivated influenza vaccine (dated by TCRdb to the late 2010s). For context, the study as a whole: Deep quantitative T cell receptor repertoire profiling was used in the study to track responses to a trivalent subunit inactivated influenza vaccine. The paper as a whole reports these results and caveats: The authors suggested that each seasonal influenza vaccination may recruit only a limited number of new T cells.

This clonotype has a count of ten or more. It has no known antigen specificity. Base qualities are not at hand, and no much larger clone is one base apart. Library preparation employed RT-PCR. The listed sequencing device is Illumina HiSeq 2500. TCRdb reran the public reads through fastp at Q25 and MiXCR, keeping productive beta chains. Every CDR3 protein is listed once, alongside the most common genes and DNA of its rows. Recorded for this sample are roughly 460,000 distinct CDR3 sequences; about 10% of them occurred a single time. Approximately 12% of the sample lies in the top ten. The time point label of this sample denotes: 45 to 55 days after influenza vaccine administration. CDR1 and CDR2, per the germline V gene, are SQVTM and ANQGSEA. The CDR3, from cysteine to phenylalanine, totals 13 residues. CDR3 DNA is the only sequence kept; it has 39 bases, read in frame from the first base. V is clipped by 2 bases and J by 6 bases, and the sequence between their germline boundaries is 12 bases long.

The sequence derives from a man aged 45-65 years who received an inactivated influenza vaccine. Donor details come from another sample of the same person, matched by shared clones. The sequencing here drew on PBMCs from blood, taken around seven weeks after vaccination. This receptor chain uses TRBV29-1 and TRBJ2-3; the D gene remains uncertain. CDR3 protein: CSVELMVYDTQYF. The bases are TGCAGCGTTGAATTGATGGTTTACGATACGCAGTATTTT.